This T cell receptor (beta chain) derives from a study of molecular identifiers for immune sequencing clone quantification. This clonotype has a count of ten or more. The CDR3 has 14 amino acids. Trimming stripped 6 bases from V and 0 bases from J, with 9 bases between. For naive CD8 T cells, sorting used the CD8+CD4-CCR7+CD45RA+ phenotype. It was with previously described methods and listed TCR primers that bulk TCR libraries were made. One entry per CDR3 protein, called by TCRdb with MiXCR from the PCR reads. This table holds over 600,000 distinct CDR3 sequences, just under 20% found once. Sequencing was carried out using naive CD8+ T cells from blood, with Jurkat cell RNA spiked in. As to subset: FACS-sorted CD8+CD4-CCR7+CD45RA+ naive T cells. V usage is TRBV12-3 or TRBV12-4 and J usage is TRBJ2-4; D is unresolved. The TCR sequence derives from a human donor in good health. Some libraries in this study had Jurkat cell RNA spiked in. CDR3 DNA sequence: TGTGCCAGCAGCAAGGGATTAGCCAAAAACATTCAGTACTTC. It yields the protein CASSKGLAKNIQYF.